Each of the 21 T cell receptor beta chains below was sequenced from the same sample in a study of blood T cells in healthy people across ages. For the second PCR, which ran for about 6 to 11 cycles, a sample-barcoded 5' primer and a J-beta primer mix were used. TCRdb passed the 5' RACE reads through MiXCR, listing each CDR3 protein once. This table has about 1.6 million distinct CDR3 sequences, roughly 30% appearing once. Sequenced material: blood. The receptor set was obtained from a woman between 25 and 40 years old in good health.

This clonotype has a handful of counts. This sequence joins TRBV7-2 and TRBJ1-1, with D perhaps matching TRBD1 (5 bases). The CDR3 covers 14 residues. CDR1 is SGHTA and CDR2 is FQGNSA in the germline V gene. Trimming removed 6 bases from V and 6 bases from J, with 17 bases in between. The CDR3 DNA reads as TGTGCCAGCAGACCCCTGACCACGGGGGCTGAAGCTTTCTTT. The encoded protein is CASRPLTTGAEAFF.

The chain carries TRBV4-1 and TRBJ2-7, with TRBD2 identical over 7 bases. The J segment lost 0 bases and the V segment lost 4 bases, leaving 6 bases of the junction unmatched. This CDR3 comprises 15 residues. Germline V gene lookup returns CDR1 MGHRA and CDR2 YSYEKL. The DNA for the CDR3 is TGCGCCAGCAGCCCCCGGGGAGGGACCTCCTACGAGCAGTACTTC. Protein: CASSPRGGTSYEQYF.

This clonotype was observed a handful of times. The chain uses TRBV27 and TRBJ2-5, with D perhaps assigned TRBD1 or TRBD2 (6 bases each). Germline V gene lookup returns CDR1 MNHEY and CDR2 SMNVEV (reference sequence). Trimming removed 9 bases from V and 0 bases from J, with 17 bases in between. This CDR3 contains 15 residues. The CDR3 loop reads CASSRRGDYQETQYF. CDR3 DNA: TGTGCCAGTAGCCGGAGGGGGGATTACCAAGAGACCCAGTACTTC.

As regards this clonotype: A read error may produce the germline difference seen at one junction end. The rearrangement joins TRBV12-3 or TRBV12-4 to TRBJ2-1; TRBD2 matches at 12 bases. The CDR3 contains 20 residues. The CDR3 DNA reads TGTGCCAGCAGGGGTCTAGCGGGAGGGAATACCCACATCTCCTACAATGAGCGGTTCTTC. Protein: CASRGLAGGNTHISYNERFF.

This clonotype was seen many times. The rearrangement joins TRBV4-1 to TRBJ2-3; D perhaps matches TRBD2 (6 bases). The CDR3 runs 13 residues. V lost 3 bases to trimming and J lost 5 bases, with 9 bases between them. Per the germline V gene, CDR1 is MGHRA and CDR2 is YSYEKL. The CDR3 sequence: CASSQMEGDTQYF. As DNA, the CDR3 is TGCGCCAGCAGCCAGATGGAGGGAGATACGCAGTATTTT.

This clonotype was recorded at least ten times. V gene TRBV7-3 combines with J gene TRBJ2-5, with D perhaps being TRBD1 or TRBD2 (5 bases each). The CDR3 is made up of 13 amino acids. Germline values: CDR1 SGHTA, CDR2 FQGTGA. V lost 3 bases and J lost 4, with 9 bases in between. The DNA of the CDR3 is TGTGCCAGCAGCTTGGGGACGCTAGAGACCCAGTACTTC. Its translation is CASSLGTLETQYF.

This clonotype was recorded once. This chain uses TRBV3-1 with TRBJ1-2, with D perhaps matching TRBD1 (6 bases). The CDR3 totals 15 residues. CDR1 LGHDT and CDR2 YNNKEL come from the germline V gene (reference sequence). The germline V and J ends were trimmed by 4 bases and 4 bases, with 16 bases remaining between them. The DNA of the CDR3 is TGTGCCAGCAGCCTAGCTCTCAGGGGAGCCTATGGCTACACCTTC. The encoded protein is CASSLALRGAYGYTF.

This clonotype occurred a few times. J is TRBJ2-1 and V is TRBV7-9; 14 bases match TRBD2. With V trimmed by 5 bases and J by 12 bases, 21 bases remained unmatched. CDR1 is SEHNR and CDR2 is FQNEAQ in the germline V gene (reference sequence). CDR3 length equals 19 residues. The CDR3 loop reads CASSHIGLAGGDLSQGQFF. CDR3 bases: TGTGCCAGCAGCCACATTGGACTAGCGGGGGGCGATCTCTCACAGGGGCAGTTCTTC.

This clonotype has more than one count but fewer than ten. This chain uses TRBV6-1 with TRBJ2-7, with 14 bases aligning to TRBD2. Germline CDR1 MNHNS, CDR2 SASEGT. J was trimmed by 0 bases and V by 3 bases; bases with no gene match: 4. The CDR3 has 17 amino acids. The CDR3 bases are TGTGCCAGCAGTGAGGGACTAGCGGGGGTAATCTCCTACGAGCAGTACTTC. This gives the protein CASSEGLAGVISYEQYF.

V usage is TRBV27 and J usage is TRBJ2-7; TRBD2 aligns across 14 bases. The CDR3 is made up of 17 amino acids. The germline V gene encodes CDR1 MNHEY and CDR2 SMNVEV (reference sequence). Losses at the gene ends were 3 bases for V and 2 bases for J; bases not matched to a gene: 6. The CDR3 bases are TGTGCCAGCAGTTTGGGACTAGCGGGGGCCGGAGCCTACGAGCAGTACTTC. The encoded protein is CASSLGLAGAGAYEQYF.

The gene calls are TRBV25-1 and TRBJ1-2, with 8 bases that match TRBD1. CDR1 and CDR2 from the germline V gene are MGHDK and SYGVNS. With 4 bases clipped from V and 5 bases from J, the junction kept 15 bases outside the gene matches. The CDR3 runs to 17 residues. CDR3 in DNA: TGTGCCAGCAGTGCTTGGACAGGGCTTATCGGAGTTTATGGCTACACCTTC. This sequence encodes CASSAWTGLIGVYGYTF.

The rearrangement joins TRBV11-2 to TRBJ2-5; a weak D match, TRBD1 (6 bases). The germline CDR1 and CDR2 sequences are SGHAT and FQNNGV. The CDR3 loop spans 11 amino acids. Between the trimmed V and J ends, which lost 8 bases and 11 bases, there was a span of 15 bases. CDR3 nucleotide sequence: TGTGCCAGCGCCCGGGACAATGAGCAGTACTTC. It specifies CASARDNEQYF.

CDR3 sequence (DNA): TGTGCCAGCAGCTCTGGCTGGAGCAATCAGCCCCAGCATTTT. It yields the protein CASSSGWSNQPQHF. V is TRBV7-2 and J is TRBJ1-5; D remains ambiguous. V lost 4 bases, J lost 1 base, and 8 bases lay in between. Germline V lookup: CDR1 SGHTA, CDR2 FQGNSA. This CDR3 spans 14 amino acids.

This clonotype showed up just a few times. The DNA for the CDR3 is TGCAGCGTATGGGGGGGGCGGGACATCCAAGAGACCCAGTACTTC. This gives the protein CSVWGGRDIQETQYF. The V and J genes are TRBV29-1 and TRBJ2-5; weak D call: TRBD2 (7 bases). The V gene lost 6 bases and the J gene lost 1 base, with 18 bases spanning the gap. The length of the CDR3 is 15 residues. Germline V gives CDR1 SQVTM, CDR2 ANQGSEA.

This clonotype was detected a few times. The rearrangement uses TRBV9 and TRBJ2-3, with 7 bases matching TRBD2. Germline-derived CDR1 and CDR2 are SGDLS and YYNGEE. V shed 3 bases and J 0 bases; nucleotides not matched to a gene: 4. The CDR3 is made up of 15 amino acids. CDR3 loop: CASSGGGSSTDTQYF. As DNA, the CDR3 is TGTGCCAGCAGCGGCGGGGGTAGTAGCACAGATACGCAGTATTTT.

J is TRBJ2-1 and V is TRBV3-1; no clear D gene. V was cut by 4 bases and J by 10 bases, with 11 bases left in between. In germline, CDR1 is LGHDT, CDR2 YNNKEL (reference sequence). This CDR3 is 12 amino acids long. The CDR3 is CASSLQFREQFF. CDR3 bases: TGTGCCAGCAGCCTCCAGTTTAGGGAGCAGTTCTTC.

This clonotype was seen a few times. The genes are TRBV12-3 or TRBV12-4 and TRBJ1-2; D may be TRBD1 (5 bases). V shed 7 bases and J shed 8 bases, with 20 bases lying between them. This CDR3 has 14 amino acids. CDR3 loop: CASTLSGGGLGYTF. The CDR3 region has the DNA TGTGCCAGCACCCTTTCTGGGGGAGGGCTCGGCTACACCTTC.

V is TRBV4-1 and J is TRBJ2-7; D gene unclear. Germline lookup yields CDR1 MGHRA and CDR2 YSYEKL. CDR3 length equals 14 residues. Trimming pared 1 base from V and 5 bases from J, leaving 12 bases between. The CDR3 bases are TGCGCCAGCAGCCAAGTTTTCGGCCCCCACGAGCAGTACTTC. Amino acid sequence: CASSQVFGPHEQYF.

The chain carries TRBV20-1 and TRBJ2-3; unclear D gene. The V gene's germline CDR1 is DFQATT and CDR2 SNEGSKA (reference sequence). This CDR3 is 13 amino acids long. V was clipped by 6 bases and J by 2 bases, with 12 bases between them. CDR3 loop: CSATVRFTDTQYF. The DNA for the CDR3 is TGCAGTGCCACGGTCCGCTTCACAGATACGCAGTATTTT.

This clonotype was seen many times. V is TRBV7-9 and J is TRBJ2-5; D is unclear. The CDR3 is 14 residues long. Germline values: CDR1 SEHNR, CDR2 FQNEAQ (reference sequence). V lost 2 bases to trimming and J lost 2 bases, with 9 bases between them. For the CDR3, the DNA is TGTGCCAGCAGCTTATCTAGGAGTCAAGAGACCCAGTACTTC. Protein sequence: CASSLSRSQETQYF.

V is TRBV9 and J is TRBJ2-6; tentative D call: TRBD2 (6 bases). The CDR3 loop spans 18 amino acids. Looked up from germline, CDR1 is SGDLS and CDR2 is YYNGEE. Trimming removed 1 base at V and 1 base at J, with 15 bases between. This chain's CDR3 is CASSVTPGGVSGANVLTF. CDR3 sequence (DNA): TGTGCCAGCAGCGTAACCCCCGGGGGAGTTTCTGGGGCCAACGTCCTGACTTTC.